This is a list of T cell receptor beta chains from one sample in a study of Ad26.COV2.S vaccination and SARS-CoV-2 variants. The data were produced by immunoSEQ multiplex PCR, yet TCRdb's version contains in-frame clones alone and is incomplete. The repertoire has more than 400,000 clones, roughly 88% of them found once; the top ten carry about 4.1%. Material: peripheral blood, obtained in a trial of Ad26.COV2.S vaccine versus placebo. These receptors all stem from a person between 18 and 59 years old who received the Ad26.COV2.S COVID-19 vaccine or a placebo. The conserved cysteine and the conserved F or W are not part of the CDR3 here.

TRBV19 ASSSREGYEQY
TRBV11-1 ASSLRLAGSTDTQY
TRBV5-4 ASSRTSGRGITDTQY
TRBV19 ASGPLNTGELF
TRBV7-3 ASSLGAATDTQY
TRBV2 ASSPNTLAGGFYNEQF
TRBV19 ATAGGGKNIQY
TRBV7-9 ASRVLREQF
TRBV14 ASSFESGERQF
TRBV7-9 ASSLGGHYEQY
TRBV5-1 ASRPMGGEQF
TRBV6-5 ASSPGTSGSYEQY
TRBV7-8 ASSLDPTGPQETQY
TRBV7-3 ASSLSEAYEQY
TRBV19 ASSTDRDRGHEQY
TRBV9 ASSSTLAGDSFTDTQY
TRBV3-1/TRBV3-2 ASGLAGTYEQY
TRBV19 ASGERRTT
TRBV7-2 ASSLARRQSYGYT
TRBV19 ASSPLAGNTGELF
TRBV27 ASSPSGRSGTGELF
TRBV6-4 ASSETGQGTGELF
TRBV7-2 ASSYRTGGNEKLF
TRBV6-5 ASTSGRNTGELF
TRBV6-5 ASSYSGTGYSPLH
TRBV6-6 ASIGLAGGGNEQF
TRBV7-2 ASSDAYEQY
TRBV6-5 ASSYEGHLQETQY
TRBV7-3 ASSPTSVGTDTQY
TRBV5-1 ASSRTSGTDTQY
TRBV28 ASSMRANEKLF
TRBV5-8 ASSLGRIQETQY
TRBV27 ASSSTSGRAQY
TRBV24-1 ATSDLDRGAGTDTQY
TRBV24-1 ATSALGTSGTGELF
TRBV5-6 ASSGAGGTEAF
TRBV2 ASREFYGYT
TRBV28 ASSFPVEEKLF
TRBV24-1 ATSDLRRDQETQY
TRBV9 ASSPGASGTSRNTEAF
TRBV9 ASSVGAGSNEKLF